The 18 T cell receptor beta chains listed next were all sequenced from one sample in a study of CXCR3-negative and CXCR3-positive naive CD8 T cells. Study-wide points: Relative to CXCR3-negative naive cells, CXCR3-positive naive cells had more hydrophobic TRB CDR3s.

UMI-labeled TRB cDNA libraries were prepared by 5' RACE. TCRdb reprocessed the 5' RACE reads and reports one entry per CDR3 protein, with no DNA. In all, the sample yields 85,000 to 90,000 distinct CDR3 sequences. These receptors are not linked to any known antigen. Sequencing was carried out using naive CXCR3+ CD8+ T cells from blood. Subset in this sample: CD45RO-CCR7+CD27+CD95- naive CD8+ T cells expressing CXCR3 (TNR3+). Receptor source: a human donor in good health. Some clones in this sample may be carry-over from other donors' samples.

V is TRBV28 and J is TRBJ1-5; TCRdb outputs TRBD1, but without DNA this stays unchecked. This CDR3 has 16 residues. Germline V lookup: CDR1 MDHEN, CDR2 SYDVKM. The CDR3 spells CASSLWAGEGNQPQHF.

The gene calls are TRBV4-1 and TRBJ1-5; TCRdb calls TRBD1, which cannot be checked without DNA. Germline loops: CDR1 MGHRA, CDR2 YSYEKL. The CDR3 loop spans 17 amino acids. CDR3 sequence reads: CASSLKHGGLSNQPQHF.

The V call is TRBV10-3, the J call TRBJ1-5. Germline CDR1 reads ENHRY; CDR2 reads SYGVKD. This CDR3 has 15 amino acids. CDR3 sequence: CAIRQGGNSNQPQHF.

J is TRBJ2-7 and V is TRBV4-2; TCRdb picks TRBD2, but there is no DNA to check that call. The CDR3 contains 15 residues. Germline values: CDR1 LGHNA, CDR2 YNFKEQ. CDR3 region: CASSQPAGSSYEQYF.

V usage is TRBV3-1 and J usage is TRBJ1-3. This CDR3 comprises 15 residues. Germline loops: CDR1 LGHDT, CDR2 YNNKEL (reference sequence). The CDR3 here is CASSWDLSSGNTIYF.

CDR3 region: CASSESRPAGITDTQYF. This chain joins TRBV10-1 and TRBJ2-3; TCRdb names TRBD2, which stays unverified in the absence of DNA. This CDR3 has 17 amino acids. CDR1 and CDR2 from the germline V gene are WNHNN and SYGVQD (reference sequence).

The chain recombines TRBV29-1 with TRBJ2-7; TCRdb indicates TRBD1, and absent DNA this call remains unverified. Germline V CDR1 and CDR2: SQVTM, ANQGSEA. There are 11 residues in the CDR3. CDR3 loop: CSVGRDYEQYF.

The chain couples TRBV28 to TRBJ2-2. This CDR3 spans 11 amino acids. CDR1 MDHEN and CDR2 SYDVKM come from the germline V gene. The CDR3 protein is CATVDRGELFF.

The V and J genes are TRBV10-3 and TRBJ2-7; TCRdb returns TRBD1, unconfirmable since there is no DNA. Per germline, CDR1 ENHRY and CDR2 SYGVKD. The CDR3 spans 15 residues. The CDR3 sequence is CAISAGTKSSYEQYF.

The J gene is TRBJ1-6, the V gene TRBV7-2; the TCRdb D gene call, TRBD1, has no DNA to confirm it. Germline V gene sequence: CDR1 SGHTA, CDR2 FQGNSA. This CDR3 has 17 amino acids. CDR3 residues: CASSLGPESSYNSPLHF.

The V gene is TRBV12-3 or TRBV12-4, the J gene TRBJ1-1. The CDR3 totals 12 residues. The CDR3 loop is CASSLMNTEAFF.

CDR3 residues: CASSLPSGTGPDNSYEQYF. V is TRBV28 and J is TRBJ2-7; TCRdb designates TRBD1, a call that cannot be tested without DNA. Per germline, CDR1 MDHEN and CDR2 SYDVKM. The length of the CDR3 is 19 residues.

The chain combines TRBV4-1 with TRBJ1-4. The CDR3 consists of 13 residues. Germline V gene data show CDR1 as MGHRA and CDR2 as YSYEKL. The CDR3 sequence: CASSPADNEKLFF.

The rearrangement uses TRBV28 and TRBJ2-2; TCRdb's D gene call, TRBD1, goes unchecked for lack of DNA. Germline assignment: CDR1 MDHEN and CDR2 SYDVKM. The CDR3 contains 16 residues. The CDR3: CASSPRRGPNTGELFF.

The chain is built from TRBV2 and TRBJ2-2; TCRdb selects TRBD1, and the lack of DNA leaves this call unchecked. Germline V gene sequence: CDR1 SNHLY, CDR2 FYNNEI. The CDR3 is made up of 16 amino acids. CDR3 region: CASSGDGHTLTGELFF.

The chain uses TRBV5-1 and TRBJ2-7; there is no DNA to check the TCRdb D call of TRBD2. From germline, CDR1 is SGHRS and CDR2 YFSETQ. The CDR3 contains 15 residues. The CDR3 reads CASSLSGSPSYEQYF.

The rearrangement links TRBV5-4 to TRBJ2-2; the TCRdb call, TRBD2, lacks DNA for checking. Germline loops: CDR1 SGHNT, CDR2 YYREEE (reference sequence). CDR3 length equals 15 residues. This CDR3 reads CASTLAGGHTGELFF.

The CDR3: CASEDRRETQYF. The rearrangement links TRBV7-6 to TRBJ2-5; TCRdb's assignment of TRBD1 cannot be checked, as there is no DNA. Germline V lookup: CDR1 SGHVS, CDR2 FNYEAQ. The CDR3 contains 12 residues.